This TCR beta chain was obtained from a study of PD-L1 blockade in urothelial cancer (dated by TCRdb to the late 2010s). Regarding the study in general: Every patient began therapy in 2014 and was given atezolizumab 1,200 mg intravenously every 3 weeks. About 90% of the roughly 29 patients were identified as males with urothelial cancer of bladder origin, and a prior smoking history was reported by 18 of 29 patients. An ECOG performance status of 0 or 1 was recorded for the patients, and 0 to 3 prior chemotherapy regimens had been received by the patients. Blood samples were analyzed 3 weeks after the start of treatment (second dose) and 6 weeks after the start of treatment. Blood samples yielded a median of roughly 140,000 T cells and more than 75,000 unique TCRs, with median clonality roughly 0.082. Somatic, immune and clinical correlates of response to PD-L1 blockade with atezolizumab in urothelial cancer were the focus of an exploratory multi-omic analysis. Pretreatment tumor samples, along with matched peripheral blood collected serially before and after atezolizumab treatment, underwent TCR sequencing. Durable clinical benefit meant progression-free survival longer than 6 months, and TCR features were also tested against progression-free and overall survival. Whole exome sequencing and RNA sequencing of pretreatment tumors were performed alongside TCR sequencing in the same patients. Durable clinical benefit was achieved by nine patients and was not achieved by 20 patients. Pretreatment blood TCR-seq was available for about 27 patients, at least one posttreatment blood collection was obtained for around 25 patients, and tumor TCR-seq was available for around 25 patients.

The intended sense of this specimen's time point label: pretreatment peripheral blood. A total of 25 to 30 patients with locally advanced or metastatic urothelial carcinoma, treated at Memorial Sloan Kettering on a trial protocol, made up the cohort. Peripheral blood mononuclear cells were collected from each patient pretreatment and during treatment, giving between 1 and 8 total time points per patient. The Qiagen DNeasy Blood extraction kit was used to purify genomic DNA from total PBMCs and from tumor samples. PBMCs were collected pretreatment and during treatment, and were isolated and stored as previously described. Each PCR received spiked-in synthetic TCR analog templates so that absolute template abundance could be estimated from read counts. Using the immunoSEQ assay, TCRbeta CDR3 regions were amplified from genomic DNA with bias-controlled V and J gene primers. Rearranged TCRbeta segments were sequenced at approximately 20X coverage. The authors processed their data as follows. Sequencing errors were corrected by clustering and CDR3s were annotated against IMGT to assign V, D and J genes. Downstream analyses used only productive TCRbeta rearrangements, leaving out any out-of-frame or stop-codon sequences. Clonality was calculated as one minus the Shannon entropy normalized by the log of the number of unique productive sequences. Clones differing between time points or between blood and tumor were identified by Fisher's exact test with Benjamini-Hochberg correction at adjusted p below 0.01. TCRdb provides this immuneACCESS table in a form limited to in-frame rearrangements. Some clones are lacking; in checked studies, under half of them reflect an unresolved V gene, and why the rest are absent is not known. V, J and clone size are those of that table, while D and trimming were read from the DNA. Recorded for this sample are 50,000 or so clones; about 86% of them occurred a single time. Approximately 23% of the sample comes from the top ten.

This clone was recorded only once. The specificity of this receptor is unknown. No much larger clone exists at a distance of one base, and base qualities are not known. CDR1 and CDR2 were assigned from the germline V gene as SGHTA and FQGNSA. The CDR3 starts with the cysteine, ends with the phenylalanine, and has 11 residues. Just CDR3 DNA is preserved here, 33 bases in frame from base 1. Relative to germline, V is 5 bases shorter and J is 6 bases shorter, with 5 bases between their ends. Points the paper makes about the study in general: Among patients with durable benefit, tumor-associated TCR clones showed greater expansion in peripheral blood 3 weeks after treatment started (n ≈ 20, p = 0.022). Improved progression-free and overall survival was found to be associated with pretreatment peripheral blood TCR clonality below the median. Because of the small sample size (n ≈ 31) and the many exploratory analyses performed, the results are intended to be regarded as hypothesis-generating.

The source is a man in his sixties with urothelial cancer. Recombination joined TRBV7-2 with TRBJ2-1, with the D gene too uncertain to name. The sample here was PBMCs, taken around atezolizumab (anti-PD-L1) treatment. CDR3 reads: CASSPSNEQFF. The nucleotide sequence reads TGTGCCAGCAGCCCGTCCAATGAGCAGTTCTTC.